The text below deals with one T cell receptor (beta chain). Patients from Seattle were sampled longitudinally, starting during active infection. Looked up from germline, CDR1 is LNHDA and CDR2 is SQIVND (reference sequence). The V gene end was trimmed by 5 bases and the J gene end by 1 base; junction bases not matched to a gene: 9. This CDR3 region has 16 residues. In the authors' workflow: Amplified reference gene primers provided the basis for estimating nucleated cell counts. Method: immunoSEQ multiplex PCR; TCRdb's copy keeps in-frame clones and lacks some. Clone size and V and J calls were adopted from that table, with D and trimming inferred from the DNA. The data show 85,000 to 100,000 clones, around 88% seen once. The data derive from a study of blood T cell repertoires in COVID-19. About the research overall: Samples taken during acute and convalescent COVID-19 were collected in the United States, Italy and Spain.

The rearrangement uses TRBV19 and TRBJ2-7, with 9 bases aligning to TRBD1. The sequence was obtained from a man over 45 with COVID-19, enrolled during active disease. The material sequenced was peripheral blood. The CDR3 reads CASSPNPGTGSYEQYF. CDR3 nucleotides: TGTGCCAGTAGTCCGAACCCCGGGACAGGGTCCTACGAGCAGTACTTC. Full variable domain (rest looked up from reference TRBV19 and TRBJ2-7): DGGITQSPKYLFRKEGQNVTLSCEQNLNHDAMYWYRQDPGQGLRLIYYSQIVNDFQKGDIAEGYSVSREKKESFPLTVTSAQKNPTAFYLCASSPNPGTGSYEQYFGPGTRLTVT.